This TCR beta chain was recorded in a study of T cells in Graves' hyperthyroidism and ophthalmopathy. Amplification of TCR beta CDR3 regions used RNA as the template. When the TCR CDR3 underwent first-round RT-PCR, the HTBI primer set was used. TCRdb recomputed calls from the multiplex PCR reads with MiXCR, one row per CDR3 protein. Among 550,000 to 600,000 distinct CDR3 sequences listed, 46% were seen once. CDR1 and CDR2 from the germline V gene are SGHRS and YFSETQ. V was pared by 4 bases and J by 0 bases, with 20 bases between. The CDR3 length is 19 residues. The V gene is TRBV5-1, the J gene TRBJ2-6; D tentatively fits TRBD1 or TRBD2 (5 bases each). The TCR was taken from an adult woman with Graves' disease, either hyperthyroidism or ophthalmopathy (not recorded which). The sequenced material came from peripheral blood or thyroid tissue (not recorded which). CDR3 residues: CASSIGDDFTLSGANVLTF. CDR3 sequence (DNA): TGCGCCAGCAGCATTGGGGACGACTTTACACTCTCTGGGGCCAACGTCCTGACTTTC. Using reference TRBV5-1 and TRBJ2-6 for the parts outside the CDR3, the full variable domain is KAGVTQTPRYLIKTRGQQVTLSCSPISGHRSVSWYQQTPGQGLQFLFEYFSETQRNKGNFPGRFSGRQFSNSRSEMNVSTLELGDSALYLCASSIGDDFTLSGANVLTFGAGSRLTVL.